This entry features one TCR beta chain sequence. In the original processing: Amplifying reference gene primers gave estimates of nucleated cell counts. Profiling relied on immunoSEQ multiplex PCR, and the TCRdb table lists in-frame clones only, not all of them. That table is the source of V, J and clone size, and D and trimming were worked out from the DNA. The profile shows over 11,000 clones, about 91% of them singletons. The data were taken from a study of blood T cell repertoires in COVID-19. Study background: Samples taken during acute and convalescent COVID-19 were collected in the United States, Italy and Spain.

The CDR3 is 13 residues long. J was trimmed by 4 bases and V by 3 bases; bases with no gene match: 4. The V gene's germline CDR1 is SGHNT and CDR2 YYREEE (reference sequence). V gene TRBV5-4 combines with J gene TRBJ2-7; 7 bases align to TRBD2. Sequencing input: peripheral blood. This TCR was recovered from a human donor in a cohort sampled during active COVID-19. CDR3 in amino acids: CASSSGLNYEQYF. The CDR3 DNA is TGTGCCAGCAGCTCGGGACTAAATTACGAGCAGTACTTC.